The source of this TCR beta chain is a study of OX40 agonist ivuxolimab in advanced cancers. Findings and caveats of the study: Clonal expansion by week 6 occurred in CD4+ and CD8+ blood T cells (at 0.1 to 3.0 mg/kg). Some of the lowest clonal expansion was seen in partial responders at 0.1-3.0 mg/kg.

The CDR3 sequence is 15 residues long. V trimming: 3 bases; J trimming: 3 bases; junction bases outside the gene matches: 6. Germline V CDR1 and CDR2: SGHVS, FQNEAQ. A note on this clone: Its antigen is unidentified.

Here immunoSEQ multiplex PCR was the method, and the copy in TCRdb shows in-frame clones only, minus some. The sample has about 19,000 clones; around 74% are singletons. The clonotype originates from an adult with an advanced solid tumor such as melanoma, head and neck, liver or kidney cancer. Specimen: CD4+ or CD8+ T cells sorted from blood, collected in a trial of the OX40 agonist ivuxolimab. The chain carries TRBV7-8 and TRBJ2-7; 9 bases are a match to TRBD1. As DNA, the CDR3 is TGTGCCAGCAGCTTCGGGACAGGGAGTATCTACGAGCAGTACTTC. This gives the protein CASSFGTGSIYEQYF.